This TCR beta chain was captured in a study of blood T cell repertoires in COVID-19. Across the whole study: T cells, B-cell-depleted T cells, or PBMCs supplied cDNA or gDNA.

CDR1 SGHTA and CDR2 FQGNSA come from the germline V gene. The CDR3 length is 17 residues. V trimming: 6 bases; J trimming: 4 bases; junction bases outside the gene matches: 17. Original data processing: Amplified reference gene primers provided the basis for estimating nucleated cell counts. Generated by immunoSEQ multiplex PCR, the TCRdb table keeps only in-frame clones and is missing some. D and trimming were read from the DNA, whereas the V and J calls and clone size are those reported in that table. Here the sample spans around 260,000 clones, 75% to 90% being singletons. The rearrangement joins TRBV7-2 to TRBJ2-7; 8 positions match TRBD2. The source of this sequence is a man aged 55 to 70 who had recovered from COVID-19. The sample was peripheral blood. CDR3 amino acids: CASRIPGGGPRLYEQYF. CDR3 coding DNA: TGTGCCAGCAGAATTCCGGGAGGGGGACCTCGACTATACGAGCAGTACTTC.